These 20 T cell receptor beta chains were sequenced from one sample in a study of control samples from healthy donors and cancer patients. Libraries were prepared by immunoSEQ multiplex PCR; TCRdb keeps only in-frame clonotypes and omits some of them. The sample has around 130,000 clones; less than 95% are singletons. The sample consisted of blood. These receptors were collected from a man aged 25 to 40 in good health.

The chain has TRBV9 and TRBJ1-2; no clear D. V lost 3 bases and J 3 bases, leaving 9 bases between the germline ends. The CDR3 length is 13 residues. CDR1 and CDR2 from the germline V gene are SGDLS and YYNGEE. This CDR3 is CASSAWGDYGYTF. CDR3 DNA sequence: TGTGCCAGCAGCGCCTGGGGAGACTATGGCTACACCTTC.

The chain uses TRBV4-1 and TRBJ2-7; TRBD1 is a possible D gene (5 bases). CDR1 is MGHRA, CDR2 YSYEKL, per germline. The ends were cut back, 1 base at V and 3 bases at J, with 13 bases in the middle. The CDR3 is 15 residues long. In DNA, the CDR3 is TGCGCCAGCAGCCAAGGGGGCAGGGATCGCTACGAGCAGTACTTC. This encodes CASSQGGRDRYEQYF.

The CDR3 loop reads CASSPGTGVETQYF. CDR3 bases: TGTGCCAGCAGCCCCGGGACAGGGGTGGAGACCCAGTACTTC. J is TRBJ2-5 and V is TRBV6-2 or TRBV6-3; 10 nucleotides align to TRBD1. Trimming cost V 6 bases and J 5 bases; bases outside gene matches: 6. CDR3 length: 14 residues. Germline V gives CDR1 MNHEY, CDR2 SVGEGT.

CDR3 region: CASSDLGRTNSYEQYF. CDR3 nucleotides: TGTGCCAGCAGTGACCTGGGACGGACAAACTCCTACGAGCAGTACTTC. This chain joins TRBV6-1 and TRBJ2-7; the D call may be TRBD1 or TRBD2 (5 bases each). The V end lost 3 bases, the J end lost 0 bases, and 15 bases lay between the germline ends. Looked up from germline, CDR1 is MNHNS and CDR2 is SASEGT. The CDR3 covers 16 residues.

The chain links TRBV5-1 to TRBJ2-2; the D gene is possibly TRBD1 (6 bases). Germline CDR1 SGHRS, CDR2 YFSETQ. The CDR3 is made up of 16 amino acids. Trimming pared 3 bases from V and 6 bases from J, leaving 18 bases between. Here the CDR3 reads CASSSNTGTLPGELFF. The CDR3 DNA sequence: TGCGCCAGCAGCTCCAACACAGGGACACTCCCCGGGGAGCTGTTTTTT.

The rearrangement uses TRBV19 and TRBJ1-5; D is perhaps TRBD1 (6 bases). This CDR3 contains 13 residues. CDR1 is LNHDA and CDR2 is SQIVND in the germline V gene (reference sequence). Trimming removed 3 bases from V and 6 bases from J, with 9 bases in between. The CDR3 nucleotides read TGTGCCAGTAGTATTTGGGGGCCTCAGCCCCAGCATTTT. Amino acids: CASSIWGPQPQHF.

The table lists this clone with a count of one. This chain uses TRBV19 with TRBJ2-5; 8 bases fit TRBD2. The V gene's germline CDR1 is LNHDA and CDR2 SQIVND (reference sequence). V lost 2 bases and J lost 0; bases outside the gene matches: 5. CDR3 size: 16 residues. The CDR3 sequence: CASSIRPSGYQETQYF. CDR3 bases: TGTGCCAGTAGTATAAGGCCTAGCGGGTACCAAGAGACCCAGTACTTC.

The J gene is TRBJ1-6, the V gene TRBV2; TRBD1 matches at 7 bases. Germline assignment: CDR1 SNHLY and CDR2 FYNNEI. CDR3 length equals 16 residues. The ends lost 5 bases at V and 7 bases at J; junction bases unmatched: 11. The CDR3 nucleotides are TGTGCCAGCAGTCCCTCCCGGACAGGCCCAAATTCACCCCTCCACTTT. This translates into CASSPSRTGPNSPLHF. The full variable domain, completed using reference TRBV2 and TRBJ1-6, is EPEVTQTPSHQVTQMGQEVILRCVPISNHLYFYWYRQILGQKVEFLVSFYNNEISEKSEIFDDQFSVERPDGSNFTLKIRSTKLEDSAMYFCASSPSRTGPNSPLHFGNGTRLTVT.

The V and J genes are TRBV30 and TRBJ2-7, with 8 nucleotides matching TRBD1. The CDR3 sequence is 15 residues long. With V trimmed by 2 bases and J by 5 bases, 11 bases remained unmatched. Germline CDR1 and CDR2: GTSNPN and SVGIG (reference sequence). The CDR3 sequence is CAWSLGWAGGNEQYF. CDR3 bases: TGTGCCTGGAGTCTGGGGTGGGCAGGGGGCAACGAGCAGTACTTC.

The V gene is TRBV28, the J gene TRBJ2-7, with 8 bases that match TRBD1. The germline V gene encodes CDR1 MDHEN and CDR2 SYDVKM. With 4 bases clipped from V and 4 bases from J, the junction kept 6 bases outside the gene matches. The CDR3 sequence is 14 residues long. CDR3 region: CASSSWDRRYEQYF. CDR3 DNA sequence: TGTGCCAGCAGTTCCTGGGACAGGAGATACGAGCAGTACTTC.

The chain joins TRBV6-2 or TRBV6-3 to TRBJ1-1, with 9 bases that match TRBD1. Trimming took 5 bases from V and 8 from J; bases not matched to a gene: 6. This CDR3 has 13 residues. The germline V gene has CDR1 MNHEY and CDR2 SVGEGT. In nucleotides, the CDR3 is TGTGCCAGCAGTCGGACAGGGGCAGGAGAAGCTTTCTTT. Its translation is CASSRTGAGEAFF.

The CDR3 loop reads CASSPKGRQPFSYEQYF. CDR3 coding DNA: TGTGCCAGCTCACCAAAGGGCAGACAGCCCTTCTCCTACGAGCAGTACTTC. The V call is TRBV18, the J call TRBJ2-7; D is possibly TRBD1 (5 bases). The germline gives CDR1 KGHSH, CDR2 LQKENI. V shed 2 bases and J shed 0 bases, with 17 bases lying between them. The CDR3 spans 17 residues.

V gene TRBV5-1 combines with J gene TRBJ2-7; D is unresolved. The CDR3 spans 11 residues. Trimming cost V 1 base and J 4 bases, with 3 bases left between them. Germline loops: CDR1 SGHRS, CDR2 YFSETQ. CDR3 nucleotide sequence: TGCGCCAGCAGCTTGCGTTACGAGCAGTACTTC. It encodes CASSLRYEQYF.

The chain is built from TRBV11-2 and TRBJ1-5; 7 bases are shared with TRBD1. This CDR3 is 15 amino acids long. Germline loops: CDR1 SGHAT, CDR2 FQNNGV. Trimming cost V 2 bases and J 0 bases; bases outside gene matches: 1. CDR3 region: CASSLTGVSNQPQHF. In nucleotides, the CDR3 is TGTGCCAGCAGCTTAACAGGGGTTAGCAATCAGCCCCAGCATTTT.

The DNA for the CDR3 is TGTGCCAGCAGCTCAAGGGGAGAGCGGGGGCCGTCCTACAATGAGCAGTTCTTC. Translating gives CASSSRGERGPSYNEQFF. The rearrangement uses TRBV7-9 and TRBJ2-1, with 8 bases lining up with TRBD2. The CDR3 runs to 18 residues. J gave up 1 base and V 4 bases, and 12 bases lay outside the gene matches. Germline V gene sequence: CDR1 SEHNR, CDR2 FQNEAQ (reference sequence).

This chain links TRBV11-3 with TRBJ1-2, with D tentatively TRBD1 (6 bases). Trimming shortened V by 5 bases and J by 5 bases, and 21 bases separated the two germline ends. Germline lookup yields CDR1 SGHNT and CDR2 YENEEA. The CDR3 is made up of 16 amino acids. The CDR3 DNA follows: TGTGCCAGCAGCCGCGTTAAGCGACAGGCTTGGTATGGCTACACCTTC. The encoded protein is CASSRVKRQAWYGYTF.

To note about this clone: This specimen includes other DNA sequences encoding the same CDR3. Here the CDR3 reads CASSYSINQPQHF. In nucleotides, the CDR3 is TGTGCCAGCAGTTACTCGATAAATCAGCCCCAGCATTTT. V gene TRBV6-2 or TRBV6-3 combines with J gene TRBJ1-5; no clear D gene. Germline CDR1 MNHEY, CDR2 SVGEGT. V was trimmed by 0 bases and J by 4 bases, leaving 4 bases between them. CDR3 length: 13 residues.

V and J are TRBV10-2 and TRBJ2-1; 7 bases are shared with TRBD2. The germline V gene encodes CDR1 WSHSY and CDR2 SAAADI. V trimming: 3 bases; J trimming: 4 bases; junction bases outside the gene matches: 3. The CDR3 covers 14 residues. The CDR3 reads CASSDLAEYNEQFF. CDR3 nucleotides: TGCGCCAGCAGTGACCTAGCGGAGTACAATGAGCAGTTCTTC.

The J gene is TRBJ1-2, the V gene TRBV6-2 or TRBV6-3; D unresolved. Trimming removed 0 bases at V and 11 bases at J, with 7 bases between. The CDR3 has 11 amino acids. Looked up from germline, CDR1 is MNHEY and CDR2 is SVGEGT. The DNA for the CDR3 is TGTGCCAGCAGTTACTCTCATCTTTACACCTTC. Translated, it gives CASSYSHLYTF.

The chain recombines TRBV7-8 with TRBJ2-7, with D unclear. The CDR3 totals 15 residues. Trimming pared 1 base from V and 5 bases from J, leaving 15 bases between. In germline, CDR1 is SGHVS, CDR2 FQNEAQ. In DNA, the CDR3 is TGTGCCAGCAGCTTAGAAGTCGGCGTATTCCACGAGCAGTACTTC. This sequence encodes CASSLEVGVFHEQYF.